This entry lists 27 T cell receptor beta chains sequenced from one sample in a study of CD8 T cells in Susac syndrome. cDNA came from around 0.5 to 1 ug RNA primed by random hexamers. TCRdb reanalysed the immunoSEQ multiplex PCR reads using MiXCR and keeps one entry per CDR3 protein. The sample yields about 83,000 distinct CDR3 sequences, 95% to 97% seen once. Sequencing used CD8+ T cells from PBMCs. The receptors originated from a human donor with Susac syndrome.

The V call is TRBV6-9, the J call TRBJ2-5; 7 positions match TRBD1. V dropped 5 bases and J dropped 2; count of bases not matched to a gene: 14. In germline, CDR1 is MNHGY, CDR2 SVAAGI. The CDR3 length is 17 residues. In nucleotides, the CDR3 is TGTGCCAGCAGTCTAAAGAGCCCGGGACAGAAGCAAGAGACCCAGTACTTC. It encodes CASSLKSPGQKQETQYF.

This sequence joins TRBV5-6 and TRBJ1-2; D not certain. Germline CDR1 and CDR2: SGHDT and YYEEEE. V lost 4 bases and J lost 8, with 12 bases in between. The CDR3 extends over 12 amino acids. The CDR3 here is CASSRGRRGYTF. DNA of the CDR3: TGTGCCAGCAGCCGCGGACGGCGGGGCTACACCTTC.

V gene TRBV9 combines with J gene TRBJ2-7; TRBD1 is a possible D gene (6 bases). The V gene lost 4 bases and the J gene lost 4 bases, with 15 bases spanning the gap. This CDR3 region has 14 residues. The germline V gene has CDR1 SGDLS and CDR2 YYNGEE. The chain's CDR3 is CASSSGDNQYEQYF. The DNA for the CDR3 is TGTGCCAGCAGCTCAGGGGACAACCAATACGAGCAGTACTTC.

CDR3 coding DNA: TGTGCCAGTAGTGGGACCGCGGCCGGGCAGCCCCAGCATTTT. Amino acids: CASSGTAAGQPQHF. This sequence joins TRBV19 and TRBJ1-5; D may be TRBD1 (5 bases). The V gene lost 5 bases and the J gene lost 7 bases, with 15 bases spanning the gap. This CDR3 region has 14 residues. From germline, CDR1 is LNHDA and CDR2 SQIVND (reference sequence).

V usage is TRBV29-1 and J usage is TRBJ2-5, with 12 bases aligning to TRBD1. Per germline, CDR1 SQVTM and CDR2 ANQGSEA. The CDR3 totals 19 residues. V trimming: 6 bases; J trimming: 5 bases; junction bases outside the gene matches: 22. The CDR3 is CSVDNYGTGGNDGGETQYF. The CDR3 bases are TGCAGCGTCGATAACTACGGGACAGGGGGCAATGATGGCGGGGAGACCCAGTACTTC.

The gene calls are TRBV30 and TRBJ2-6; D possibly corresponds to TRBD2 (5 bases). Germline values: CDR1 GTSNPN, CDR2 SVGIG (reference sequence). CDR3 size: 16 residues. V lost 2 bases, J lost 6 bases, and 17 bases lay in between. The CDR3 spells CAWSLGGLTLANVLTF. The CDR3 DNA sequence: TGTGCCTGGAGTCTAGGCGGGTTAACTCTGGCCAACGTCCTGACTTTC.

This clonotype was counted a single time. The CDR3 protein is CASRPDGSSGNTIYF. CDR3 nucleotide sequence: TGCGCCAGCAGACCTGACGGCTCCTCTGGAAACACCATATATTTT. The chain combines TRBV5-1 with TRBJ1-3, with D uncertain. The germline CDR1 and CDR2 sequences are SGHRS and YFSETQ. The ends were cut back, 5 bases at V and 0 bases at J, with 12 bases in the middle. The CDR3 has 15 residues. Drawing the rest from reference TRBV5-1 and TRBJ1-3, the complete variable domain is KAGVTQTPRYLIKTRGQQVTLSCSPISGHRSVSWYQQTPGQGLQFLFEYFSETQRNKGNFPGRFSGRQFSNSRSEMNVSTLELGDSALYLCASRPDGSSGNTIYFGEGSWLTVV.

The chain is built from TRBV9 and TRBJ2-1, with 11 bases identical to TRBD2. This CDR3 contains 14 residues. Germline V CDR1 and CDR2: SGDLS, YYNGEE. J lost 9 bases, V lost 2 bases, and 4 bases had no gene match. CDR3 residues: CASSVSGRDGEQFF. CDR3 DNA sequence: TGTGCCAGCAGCGTTAGCGGGAGGGACGGTGAGCAGTTCTTC.

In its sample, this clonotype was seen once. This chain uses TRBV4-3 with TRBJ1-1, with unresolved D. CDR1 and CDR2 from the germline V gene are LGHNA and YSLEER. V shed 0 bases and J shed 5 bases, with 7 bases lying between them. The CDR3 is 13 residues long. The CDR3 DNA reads TGCGCCAGCAGCCAAGATCTGGGGACTGAAGCTTTCTTT. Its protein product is CASSQDLGTEAFF.

In DNA form, the CDR3 reads TGTGCCAGCAGCTTGGGAGGCGATAGGGAGACCCAGTACTTC. Translated: CASSLGGDRETQYF. The chain recombines TRBV5-4 with TRBJ2-5; D is uncertain. This CDR3 region has 14 residues. Trimming removed 0 bases at V and 5 bases at J, with 11 bases between. Germline CDR1 and CDR2: SGHNT and YYREEE (reference sequence).

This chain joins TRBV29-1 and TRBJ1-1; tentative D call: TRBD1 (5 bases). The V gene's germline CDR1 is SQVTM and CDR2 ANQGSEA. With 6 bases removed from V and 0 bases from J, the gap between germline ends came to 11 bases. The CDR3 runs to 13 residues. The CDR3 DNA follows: TGCAGCGTACGACAGCCTATGAACACTGAAGCTTTCTTT. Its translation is CSVRQPMNTEAFF.

The CDR3 nucleotides are TGTGCCAGCTCACCGGAGACAGGGGGCTACGAGCAGTACGTC. It encodes CASSPETGGYEQYV. The gene calls are TRBV18 and TRBJ2-7, with 9 positions matching TRBD1. The germline gives CDR1 KGHSH, CDR2 LQKENI. V shed 3 bases and J 3 bases; nucleotides not matched to a gene: 3. This CDR3 has 14 amino acids.

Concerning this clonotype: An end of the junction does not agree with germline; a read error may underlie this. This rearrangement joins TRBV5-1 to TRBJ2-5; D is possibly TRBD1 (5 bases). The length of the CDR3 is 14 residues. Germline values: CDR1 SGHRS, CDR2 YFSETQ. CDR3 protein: CASSWGGIQGTQYF. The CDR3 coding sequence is TGCGCCAGCAGCTGGGGCGGCATACAAGGGACCCAGTACTTC.

Here the CDR3 DNA reads TGTGCCAGCAGTTACACGGGGTACAATGAGCAGTTCTTC. This codes for CASSYTGYNEQFF. The rearrangement joins TRBV6-2 or TRBV6-3 to TRBJ2-1; maybe TRBD2 (5 bases). From germline, CDR1 is MNHEY and CDR2 SVGEGT. Trimming pared 2 bases from V and 4 bases from J, leaving 6 bases between. This CDR3 is built from 13 residues.

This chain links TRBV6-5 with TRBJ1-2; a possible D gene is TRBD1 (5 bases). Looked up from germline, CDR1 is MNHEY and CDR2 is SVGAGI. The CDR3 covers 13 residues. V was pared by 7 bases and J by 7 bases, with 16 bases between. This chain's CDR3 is CASTDLPRGGYTF. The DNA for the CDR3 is TGTGCCAGCACCGACCTCCCAAGGGGTGGCTACACCTTC.

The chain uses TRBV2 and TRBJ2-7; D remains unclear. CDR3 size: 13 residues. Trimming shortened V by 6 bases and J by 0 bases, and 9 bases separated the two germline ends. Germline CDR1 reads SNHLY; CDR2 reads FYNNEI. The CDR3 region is CASSPGDSYEQYV. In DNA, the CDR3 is TGTGCCAGCAGCCCCGGTGACTCCTACGAGCAGTACGTC.

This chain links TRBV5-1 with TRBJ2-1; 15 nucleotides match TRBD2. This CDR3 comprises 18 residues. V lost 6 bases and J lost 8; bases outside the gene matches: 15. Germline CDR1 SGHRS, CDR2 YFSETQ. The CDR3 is CASTTFLPGTSGRYEQFF. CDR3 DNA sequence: TGCGCCAGCACCACATTCCTCCCCGGGACTAGCGGGAGGTATGAGCAGTTCTTC.

CDR3 DNA sequence: TGTGCCAGCCAGGGCCCAGGTAGCAATCAGCCCCAGCATTTT. Translated: CASQGPGSNQPQHF. The gene calls are TRBV28 and TRBJ1-5; TRBD1 is a possible D gene (5 bases). Germline V gene lookup returns CDR1 MDHEN and CDR2 SYDVKM. V shed 8 bases and J shed 0 bases, with 11 bases lying between them. CDR3 length equals 14 residues.

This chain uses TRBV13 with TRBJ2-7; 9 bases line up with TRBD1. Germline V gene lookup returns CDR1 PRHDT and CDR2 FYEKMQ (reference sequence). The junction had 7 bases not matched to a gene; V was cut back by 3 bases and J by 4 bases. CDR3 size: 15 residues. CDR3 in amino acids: CASSFGTGGAYEQYF. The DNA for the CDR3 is TGTGCCAGCAGCTTCGGTACAGGGGGCGCGTACGAGCAGTACTTC.

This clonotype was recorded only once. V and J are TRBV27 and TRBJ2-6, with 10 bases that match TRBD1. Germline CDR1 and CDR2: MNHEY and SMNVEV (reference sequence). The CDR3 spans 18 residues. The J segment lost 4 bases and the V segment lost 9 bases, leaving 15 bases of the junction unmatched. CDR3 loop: CASRQGAYVPPGANVLTF. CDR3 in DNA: TGTGCCAGTAGACAGGGGGCCTACGTGCCCCCCGGGGCCAACGTCCTGACTTTC.

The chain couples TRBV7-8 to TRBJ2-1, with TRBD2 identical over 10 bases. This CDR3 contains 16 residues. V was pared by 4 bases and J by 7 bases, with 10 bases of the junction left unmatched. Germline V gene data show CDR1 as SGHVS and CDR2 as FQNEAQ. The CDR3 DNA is TGTGCCAGCAGCTCCCAGGATAGCGGGGGGTATAATGAGCAGTTCTTC. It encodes CASSSQDSGGYNEQFF.

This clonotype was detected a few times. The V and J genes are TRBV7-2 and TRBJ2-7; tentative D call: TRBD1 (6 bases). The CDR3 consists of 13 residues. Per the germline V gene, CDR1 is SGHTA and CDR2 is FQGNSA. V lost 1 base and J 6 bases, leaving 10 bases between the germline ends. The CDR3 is CASSLGTVSEQYF. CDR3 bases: TGTGCCAGCAGCTTAGGGACAGTCAGCGAGCAGTACTTC.

This CDR3 is CSARALAGDADTQYF. CDR3 DNA sequence: TGCAGTGCTAGGGCGCTAGCGGGGGACGCAGATACGCAGTATTTT. This chain links TRBV20-1 with TRBJ2-3, with 10 nucleotides matching TRBD2. This CDR3 is built from 15 residues. With V trimmed by 3 bases and J by 4 bases, 7 bases remained unmatched. The V gene's germline CDR1 is DFQATT and CDR2 SNEGSKA (reference sequence).

CDR3 nucleotide sequence: TGTGCCTGGAGTGTATACAAGAACACTGAAGCTTTCTTT. This sequence encodes CAWSVYKNTEAFF. The rearrangement links TRBV30 to TRBJ1-1; D is unclear. This CDR3 has 13 amino acids. With 0 bases removed from V and 1 base from J, the gap between germline ends came to 6 bases. Germline assignment: CDR1 GTSNPN and CDR2 SVGIG (reference sequence).

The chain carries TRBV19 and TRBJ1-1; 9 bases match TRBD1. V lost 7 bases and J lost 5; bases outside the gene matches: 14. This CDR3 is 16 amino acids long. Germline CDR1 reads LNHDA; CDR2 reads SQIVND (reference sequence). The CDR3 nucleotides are TGTGCCAGTACCCCCCGGAACAGGGGGCGATGGACTGAAGCTTTCTTT. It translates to CASTPRNRGRWTEAFF.

The CDR3 nucleotides are TGTGCCAGCAGCTTCCGTAGGGGGACCGAGCAGTACTTC. Protein: CASSFRRGTEQYF. The gene calls are TRBV7-2 and TRBJ2-7; possible D gene TRBD1, 6 bases. CDR1 and CDR2 (germline): SGHTA, FQGNSA. Trimming removed 3 bases at V and 6 bases at J, with 12 bases between. The CDR3 is made up of 13 amino acids.

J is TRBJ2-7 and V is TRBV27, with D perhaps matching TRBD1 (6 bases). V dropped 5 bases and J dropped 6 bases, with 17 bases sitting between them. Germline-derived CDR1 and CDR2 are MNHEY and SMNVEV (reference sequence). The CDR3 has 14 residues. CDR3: CASSPTGGAFEQYV. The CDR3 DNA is TGTGCCAGCAGTCCGACAGGTGGGGCCTTCGAGCAGTACGTC.